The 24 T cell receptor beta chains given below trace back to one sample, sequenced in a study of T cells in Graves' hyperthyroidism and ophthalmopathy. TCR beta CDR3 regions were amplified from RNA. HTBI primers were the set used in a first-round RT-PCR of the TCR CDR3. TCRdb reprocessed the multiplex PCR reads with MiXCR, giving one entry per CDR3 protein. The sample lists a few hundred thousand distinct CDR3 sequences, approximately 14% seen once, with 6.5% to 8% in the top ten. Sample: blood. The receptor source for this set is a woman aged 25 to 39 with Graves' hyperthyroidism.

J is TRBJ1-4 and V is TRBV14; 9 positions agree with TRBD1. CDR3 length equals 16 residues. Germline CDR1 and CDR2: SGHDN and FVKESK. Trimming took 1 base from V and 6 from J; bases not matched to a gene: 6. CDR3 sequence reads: CASSQGRTGDYEKLFF. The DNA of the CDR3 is TGTGCCAGCAGCCAAGGGAGGACAGGGGATTATGAAAAACTGTTTTTT.

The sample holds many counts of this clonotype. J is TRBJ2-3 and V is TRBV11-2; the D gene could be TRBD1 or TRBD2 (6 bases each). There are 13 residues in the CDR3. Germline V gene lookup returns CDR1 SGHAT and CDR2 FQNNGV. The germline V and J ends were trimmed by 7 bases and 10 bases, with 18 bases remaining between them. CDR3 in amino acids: CASTSPGAPPQYF. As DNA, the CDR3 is TGTGCCAGCACCTCGCCGGGGGCGCCTCCGCAGTATTTT.

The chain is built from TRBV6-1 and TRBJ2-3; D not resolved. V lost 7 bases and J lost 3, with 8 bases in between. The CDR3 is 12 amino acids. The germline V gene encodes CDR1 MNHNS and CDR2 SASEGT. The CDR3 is CASTSTTDTQYF. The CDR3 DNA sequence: TGTGCCAGCACGTCCACAACAGATACGCAGTATTTT.

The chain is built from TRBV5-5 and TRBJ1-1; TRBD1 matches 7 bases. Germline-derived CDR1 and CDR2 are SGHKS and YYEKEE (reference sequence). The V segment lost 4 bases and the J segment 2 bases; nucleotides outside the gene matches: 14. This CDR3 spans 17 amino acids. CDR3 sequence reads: CASSLRFTGTVNTEAFF. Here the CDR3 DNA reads TGTGCCAGCAGCCTCCGATTTACCGGGACAGTTAACACTGAAGCTTTCTTT.

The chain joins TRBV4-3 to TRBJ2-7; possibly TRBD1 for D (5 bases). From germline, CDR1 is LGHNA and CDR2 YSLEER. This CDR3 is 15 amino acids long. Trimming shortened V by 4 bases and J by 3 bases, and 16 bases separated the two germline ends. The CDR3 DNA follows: TGCGCCAGCAGCCCTAAAGTGTTCCAGGGCTACGAGCAGTACTTC. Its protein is CASSPKVFQGYEQYF.

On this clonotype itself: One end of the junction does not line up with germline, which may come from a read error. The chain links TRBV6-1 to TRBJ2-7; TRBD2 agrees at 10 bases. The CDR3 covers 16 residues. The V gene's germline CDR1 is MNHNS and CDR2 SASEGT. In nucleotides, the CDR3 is TGTGCCAGCAGCCGGCTCCGGACTAGCGGAACCTACGGGCAGTACTTC. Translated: CASSRLRTSGTYGQYF.

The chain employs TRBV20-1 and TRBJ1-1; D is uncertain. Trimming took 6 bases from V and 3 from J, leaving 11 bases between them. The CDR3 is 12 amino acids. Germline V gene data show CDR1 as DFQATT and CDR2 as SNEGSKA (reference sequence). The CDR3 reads CSAKVGDTEAFF. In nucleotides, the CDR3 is TGCAGTGCCAAGGTTGGGGACACTGAAGCTTTCTTT.

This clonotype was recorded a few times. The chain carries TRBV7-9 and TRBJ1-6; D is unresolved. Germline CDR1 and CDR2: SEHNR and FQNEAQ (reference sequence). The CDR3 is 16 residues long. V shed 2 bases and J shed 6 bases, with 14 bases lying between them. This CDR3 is CASSLMGGITNSPLHF. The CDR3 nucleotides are TGTGCCAGCAGCTTAATGGGAGGCATTACTAATTCACCCCTCCACTTT.

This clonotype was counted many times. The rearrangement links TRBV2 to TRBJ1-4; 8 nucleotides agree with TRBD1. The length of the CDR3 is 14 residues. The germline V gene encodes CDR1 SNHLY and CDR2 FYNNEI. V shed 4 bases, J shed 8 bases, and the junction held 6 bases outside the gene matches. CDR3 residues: CASSGTGFGEKLFF. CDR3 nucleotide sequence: TGTGCCAGCAGTGGGACAGGGTTTGGCGAAAAACTGTTTTTT.

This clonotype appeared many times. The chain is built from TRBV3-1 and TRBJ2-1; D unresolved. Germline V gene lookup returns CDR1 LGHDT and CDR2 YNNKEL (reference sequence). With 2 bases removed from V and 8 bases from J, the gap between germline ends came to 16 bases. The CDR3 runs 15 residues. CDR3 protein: CASSQSADFGDEQFF. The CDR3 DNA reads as TGTGCCAGCAGCCAATCAGCAGATTTCGGCGATGAGCAGTTCTTC.

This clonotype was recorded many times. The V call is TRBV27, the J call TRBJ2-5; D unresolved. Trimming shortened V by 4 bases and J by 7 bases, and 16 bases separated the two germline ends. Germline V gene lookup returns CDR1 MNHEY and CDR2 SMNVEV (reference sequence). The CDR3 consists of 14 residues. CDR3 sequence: CASSSSAMIGTQYF. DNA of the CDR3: TGTGCCAGCAGTTCGTCGGCAATGATCGGGACCCAGTACTTC.

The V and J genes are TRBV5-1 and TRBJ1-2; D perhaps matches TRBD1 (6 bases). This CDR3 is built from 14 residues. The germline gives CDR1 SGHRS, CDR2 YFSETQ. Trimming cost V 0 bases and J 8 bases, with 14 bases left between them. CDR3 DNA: TGCGCCAGCAGCTTGGGGGGACACCCTTTCGGCTACACCTTC. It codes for CASSLGGHPFGYTF.

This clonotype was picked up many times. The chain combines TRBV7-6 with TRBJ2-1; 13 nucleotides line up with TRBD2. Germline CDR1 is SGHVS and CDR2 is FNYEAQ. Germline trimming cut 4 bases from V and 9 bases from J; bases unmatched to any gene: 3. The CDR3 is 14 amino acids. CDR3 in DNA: TGTGCCAGCAGCTCGGGACTAGCGGGATCTGAGCAGTTCTTC. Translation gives CASSSGLAGSEQFF.

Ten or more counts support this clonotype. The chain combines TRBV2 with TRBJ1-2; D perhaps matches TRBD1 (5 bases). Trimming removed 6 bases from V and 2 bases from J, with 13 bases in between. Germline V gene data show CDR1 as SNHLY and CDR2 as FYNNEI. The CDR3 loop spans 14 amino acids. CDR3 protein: CASRGGTTNYGYTF. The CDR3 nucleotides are TGTGCCAGCAGGGGAGGGACTACCAACTATGGCTACACCTTC.

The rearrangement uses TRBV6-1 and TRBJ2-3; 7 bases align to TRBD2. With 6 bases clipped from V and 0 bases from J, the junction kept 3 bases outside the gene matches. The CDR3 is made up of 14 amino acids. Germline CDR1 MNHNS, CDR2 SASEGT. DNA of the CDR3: TGTGCCAGCAGGACTAGCAGAAGCACAGATACGCAGTATTTT. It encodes CASRTSRSTDTQYF.

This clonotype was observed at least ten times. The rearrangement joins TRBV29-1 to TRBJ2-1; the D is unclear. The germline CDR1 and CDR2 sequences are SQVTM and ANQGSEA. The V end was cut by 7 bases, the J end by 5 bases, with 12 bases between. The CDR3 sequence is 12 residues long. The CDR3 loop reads CSASGGDNEQFF. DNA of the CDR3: TGCAGCGCATCGGGCGGTGACAATGAGCAGTTCTTC.

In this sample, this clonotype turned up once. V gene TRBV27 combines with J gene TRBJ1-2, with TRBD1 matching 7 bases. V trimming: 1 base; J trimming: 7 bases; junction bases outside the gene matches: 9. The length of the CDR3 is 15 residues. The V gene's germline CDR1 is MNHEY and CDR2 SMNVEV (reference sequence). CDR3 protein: CASSLFGRGDCGYTF. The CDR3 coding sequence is TGTGCCAGCAGTTTATTTGGCAGGGGGGACTGTGGCTACACCTTC.

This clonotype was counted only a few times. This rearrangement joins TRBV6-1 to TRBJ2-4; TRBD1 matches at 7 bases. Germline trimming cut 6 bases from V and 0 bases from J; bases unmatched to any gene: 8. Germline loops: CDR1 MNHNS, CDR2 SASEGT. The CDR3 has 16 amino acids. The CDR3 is CASSRAQGEAKNIQYF. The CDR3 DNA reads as TGTGCCAGCAGCAGGGCGCAGGGGGAAGCCAAAAACATTCAGTACTTC.

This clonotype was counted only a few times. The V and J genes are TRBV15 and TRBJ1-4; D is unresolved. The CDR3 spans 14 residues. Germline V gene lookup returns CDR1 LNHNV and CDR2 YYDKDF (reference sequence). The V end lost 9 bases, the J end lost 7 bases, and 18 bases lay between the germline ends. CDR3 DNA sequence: TGTGCCACTACTTCAATCCCCACTTTTGAAAAACTGTTTTTT. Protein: CATTSIPTFEKLFF. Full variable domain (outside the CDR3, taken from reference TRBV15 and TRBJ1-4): DAMVIQNPRYQVTQFGKPVTLSCSQTLNHNVMYWYQQKSSQAPKLLFHYYDKDFNNEADTPDNFQSRRPNTSFCFLDIRSPGLGDTAMYLCATTSIPTFEKLFFGSGTQLSVL.

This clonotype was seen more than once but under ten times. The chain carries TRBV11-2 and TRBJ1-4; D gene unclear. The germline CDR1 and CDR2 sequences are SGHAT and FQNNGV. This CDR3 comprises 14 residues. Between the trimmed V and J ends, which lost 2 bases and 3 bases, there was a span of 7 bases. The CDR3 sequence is CASSLTGSNEKLFF. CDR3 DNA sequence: TGTGCCAGCAGCTTAACCGGGTCTAATGAAAAACTGTTTTTT.

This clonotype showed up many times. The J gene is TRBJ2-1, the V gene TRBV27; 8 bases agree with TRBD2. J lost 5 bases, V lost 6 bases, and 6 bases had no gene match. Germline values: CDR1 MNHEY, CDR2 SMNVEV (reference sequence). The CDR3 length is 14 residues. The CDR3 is CASRGTSANNEQFF. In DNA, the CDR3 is TGTGCCAGCAGGGGGACTAGTGCTAACAATGAGCAGTTCTTC.

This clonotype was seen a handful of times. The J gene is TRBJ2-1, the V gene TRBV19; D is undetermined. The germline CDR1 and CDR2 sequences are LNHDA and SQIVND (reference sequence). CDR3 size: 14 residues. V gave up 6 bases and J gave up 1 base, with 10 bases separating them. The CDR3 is CASRPGISYNEQFF. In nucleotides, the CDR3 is TGTGCCAGTAGGCCAGGTATTTCCTACAATGAGCAGTTCTTC.

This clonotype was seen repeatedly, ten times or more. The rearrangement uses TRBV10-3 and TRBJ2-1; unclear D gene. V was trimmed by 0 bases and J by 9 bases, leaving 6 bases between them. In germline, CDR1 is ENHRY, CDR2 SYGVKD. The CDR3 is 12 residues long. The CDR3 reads CAISESLGEQFF. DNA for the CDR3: TGTGCCATCAGTGAGTCCCTAGGTGAGCAGTTCTTC.

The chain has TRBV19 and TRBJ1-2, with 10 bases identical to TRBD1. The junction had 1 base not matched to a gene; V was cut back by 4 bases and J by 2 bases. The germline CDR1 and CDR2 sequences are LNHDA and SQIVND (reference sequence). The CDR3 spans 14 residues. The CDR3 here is CASSRQGANYGYTF. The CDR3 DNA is TGTGCCAGTAGTAGACAGGGGGCCAACTATGGCTACACCTTC.